The 9 T cell receptor beta chains reported below all come from one sample, sequenced in a study of spatial heterogeneity in lung cancer. Study-wide points: Counts that tracked tumor mutation counts were those of expanded intratumoral alpha and beta TCRs.

No antigen has been identified for these receptors. Time point given: sample taken at primary tumor resection. TCRdb independently ran MiXCR on the 5' RACE reads; one entry per CDR3 protein. The sample lists about 6,300 distinct CDR3 sequences; 1.3% were seen once. The starting material was lung tumor tissue, obtained at surgery. The receptor source for this set is a male donor with early-stage non-small cell lung cancer.

This clonotype occurred many times. V gene TRBV5-1 combines with J gene TRBJ2-7, with a weak D call TRBD2 (6 bases). Germline loops: CDR1 SGHRS, CDR2 YFSETQ. The germline V and J ends were trimmed by 4 bases and 6 bases, with 17 bases remaining between them. This CDR3 comprises 14 residues. CDR3 amino acids: CASSGGTVEFEQYF. CDR3 DNA: TGCGCCAGCAGCGGCGGGACGGTTGAGTTCGAGCAGTACTTC.

In this sample, this clonotype turned up many times. The CDR3 region has the DNA TGTGCCAGCTGGCTGGCAGGCAATCAGCCCCAGCATTTT. Its translation: CASWLAGNQPQHF. V is TRBV6-1 and J is TRBJ1-5, with D unresolved. This CDR3 is built from 13 residues. V lost 8 bases, J lost 2 bases, and 10 bases lay in between. Germline V gives CDR1 MNHNS, CDR2 SASEGT.

This clonotype is labeled as medium-sized (0.01 to 0.1%). This sequence joins TRBV10-1 and TRBJ2-5; perhaps TRBD2 as D (6 bases). This CDR3 is 14 amino acids long. Germline-derived CDR1 and CDR2 are WNHNN and SYGVQD (reference sequence). V was clipped by 6 bases and J by 1 base, with 12 bases between them. CDR3 DNA: TGCGCCAGCAGCAGCCGGGGGACCCAAGAGACCCAGTACTTC. Amino acid sequence: CASSSRGTQETQYF.

The sample holds many counts of this clonotype. The V call is TRBV6-1, the J call TRBJ1-6; no definite D call. The CDR3 length is 16 residues. Germline V gives CDR1 MNHNS, CDR2 SASEGT. The V end lost 1 base, the J end lost 10 bases, and 17 bases lay between the germline ends. CDR3 loop: CASSEVPTRARSPLHF. CDR3 nucleotide sequence: TGTGCCAGCAGTGAAGTCCCCACGAGGGCTCGGTCACCCCTCCACTTT.

This clonotype is categorized as medium-sized (0.01 to 0.1%). The gene calls are TRBV9 and TRBJ2-3; D is unclear. The germline CDR1 and CDR2 sequences are SGDLS and YYNGEE. V lost 0 bases to trimming and J lost 0 bases, with 11 bases between them. The CDR3 is 16 residues long. CDR3 sequence reads: CASSVGESPSTDTQYF. In nucleotides, the CDR3 is TGTGCCAGCAGCGTAGGAGAAAGTCCTAGCACAGATACGCAGTATTTT.

This clonotype has at least ten counts. The V gene is TRBV19, the J gene TRBJ1-5; weak D call: TRBD1 (5 bases). Deletions cut 6 bases from V and 4 bases from J, with 13 bases between. The CDR3 loop spans 14 amino acids. Germline V gives CDR1 LNHDA, CDR2 SQIVND (reference sequence). DNA for the CDR3: TGTGCCAGTAGACCCGGGACGCCGAATCAGCCCCAGCATTTT. Translating it yields CASRPGTPNQPQHF.

Within the sample, this clonotype is medium-sized (0.01 to 0.1%). The rearrangement links TRBV2 to TRBJ1-4, with a weak D call TRBD1 (5 bases). The germline V gene encodes CDR1 SNHLY and CDR2 FYNNEI. Trimming left V 4 bases short and J 10 bases short, with 19 bases between. The CDR3 loop spans 15 amino acids. The CDR3 coding sequence is TGTGCCAGCAGTGTAGATGGGTTTGGGGCGGCAAAACTGTTTTTT. This encodes CASSVDGFGAAKLFF.

This clonotype was picked up many times. The chain couples TRBV20-1 to TRBJ1-2, with TRBD1 matching 7 bases. Germline CDR1 is DFQATT and CDR2 is SNEGSKA (reference sequence). The J segment lost 4 bases and the V segment lost 6 bases, leaving 8 bases of the junction unmatched. This CDR3 is 13 amino acids long. CDR3 coding DNA: TGCAGTGCCTACGAAGGGACAGCCTATGGCTACACCTTC. Translating gives CSAYEGTAYGYTF.

In this sample, this clonotype is medium-sized. The CDR3 DNA sequence: TGTGCCAGCGGTGGGACTAGCGGGAGGGAGGGTGAGCAGTTCTTC. Translating gives CASGGTSGREGEQFF. V is TRBV2 and J is TRBJ2-1; the match to TRBD2 covers 16 bases. The germline gives CDR1 SNHLY, CDR2 FYNNEI. The CDR3 loop spans 15 amino acids. Unmatched junction bases numbered 7, after V lost 8 bases and J lost 9 bases.